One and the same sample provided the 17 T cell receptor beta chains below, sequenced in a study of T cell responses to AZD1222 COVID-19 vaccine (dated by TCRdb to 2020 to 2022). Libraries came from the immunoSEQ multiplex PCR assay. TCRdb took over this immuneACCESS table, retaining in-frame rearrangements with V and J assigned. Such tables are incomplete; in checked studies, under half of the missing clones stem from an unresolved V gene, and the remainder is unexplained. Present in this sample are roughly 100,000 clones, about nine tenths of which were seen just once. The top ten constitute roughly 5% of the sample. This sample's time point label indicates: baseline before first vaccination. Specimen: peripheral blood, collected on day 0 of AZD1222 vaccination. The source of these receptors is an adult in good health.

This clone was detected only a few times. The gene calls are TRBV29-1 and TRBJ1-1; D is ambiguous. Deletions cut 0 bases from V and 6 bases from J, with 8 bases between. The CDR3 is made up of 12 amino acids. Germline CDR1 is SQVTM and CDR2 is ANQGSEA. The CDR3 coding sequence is TGCAGCGTTGAAGATCGTGAGGCTGAAGCTTTCTTT. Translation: CSVEDREAEAFF. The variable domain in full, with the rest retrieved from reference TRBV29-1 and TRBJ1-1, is SAVISQKPSRDICQRGTSLTIQCQVDSQVTMMFWYRQQPGQSLTLIATANQGSEATYESGFVIDKFPISRPNLTFSTLTVSNMSPEDSSIYLCSVEDREAEAFFGQGTRLTVV.

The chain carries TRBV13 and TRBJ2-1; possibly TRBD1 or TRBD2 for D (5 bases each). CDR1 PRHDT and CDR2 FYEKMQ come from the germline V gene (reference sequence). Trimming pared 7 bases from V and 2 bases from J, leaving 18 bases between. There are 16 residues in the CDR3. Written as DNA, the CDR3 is TGTGCCAGCACCCCAACCGGGACGGGCGCCTACAATGAGCAGTTCTTC. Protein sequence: CASTPTGTGAYNEQFF.

As DNA, the CDR3 is TGCGCCAGCAGCCTCGTCCGTTGGGGTGGTACTGAAGCTTTCTTT. Translated: CASSLVRWGGTEAFF. The genes are TRBV4-3 and TRBJ1-1; D call uncertain. V shed 4 bases and J shed 5 bases, with 17 bases lying between them. Germline CDR1 and CDR2: LGHNA and YSLEER. The CDR3 sequence is 15 residues long.

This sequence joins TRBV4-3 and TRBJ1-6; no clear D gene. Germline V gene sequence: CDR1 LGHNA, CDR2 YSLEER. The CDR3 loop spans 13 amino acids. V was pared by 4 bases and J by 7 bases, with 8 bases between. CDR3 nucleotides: TGCGCCAGCAGCCCCGCTGAAAATTCACCCCTCCACTTT. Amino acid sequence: CASSPAENSPLHF.

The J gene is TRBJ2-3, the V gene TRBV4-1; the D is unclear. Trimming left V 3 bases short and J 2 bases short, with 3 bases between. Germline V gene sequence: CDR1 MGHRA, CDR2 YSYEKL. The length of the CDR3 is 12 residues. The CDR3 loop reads CASSQITDTQYF. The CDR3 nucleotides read TGCGCCAGCAGCCAGATCACAGATACGCAGTATTTT.

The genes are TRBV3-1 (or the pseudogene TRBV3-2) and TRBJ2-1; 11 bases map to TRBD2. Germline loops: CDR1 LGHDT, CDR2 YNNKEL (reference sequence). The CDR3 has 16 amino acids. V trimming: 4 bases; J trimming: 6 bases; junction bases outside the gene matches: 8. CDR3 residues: CASSRTSGGWVNEQFF. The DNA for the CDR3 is TGTGCCAGCAGCCGTACTAGCGGGGGCTGGGTCAATGAGCAGTTCTTC.

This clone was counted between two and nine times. The CDR3 coding sequence is TGTGCCATCAGTCCGGGGACAGGGATCATGAACACTGAAGCTTTCTTT. Translating gives CAISPGTGIMNTEAFF. J is TRBJ1-1 and V is TRBV10-3, with 9 bases that match TRBD1. The ends lost 5 bases at V and 0 bases at J; junction bases unmatched: 7. Germline CDR1 and CDR2: ENHRY and SYGVKD. This CDR3 has 16 amino acids.

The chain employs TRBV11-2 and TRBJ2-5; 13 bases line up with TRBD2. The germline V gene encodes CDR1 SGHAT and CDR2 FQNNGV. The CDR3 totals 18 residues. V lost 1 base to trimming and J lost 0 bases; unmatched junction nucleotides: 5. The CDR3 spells CASSLGTSGGLYQETQYF. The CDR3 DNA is TGTGCCAGCAGCTTAGGGACTAGCGGGGGCCTCTACCAAGAGACCCAGTACTTC.

CDR3 loop: CASSLRDSTDTQYF. As DNA, the CDR3 is TGTGCCAGCAGCCTACGGGACAGCACAGATACGCAGTATTTT. The V gene is TRBV7-3, the J gene TRBJ2-3; D tentatively fits TRBD1 or TRBD2 (5 bases each). CDR1 and CDR2 from the germline V gene are SGHTA and FQGTGA. V gave up 5 bases and J gave up 0 bases, with 9 bases separating them. The CDR3 length is 14 residues.

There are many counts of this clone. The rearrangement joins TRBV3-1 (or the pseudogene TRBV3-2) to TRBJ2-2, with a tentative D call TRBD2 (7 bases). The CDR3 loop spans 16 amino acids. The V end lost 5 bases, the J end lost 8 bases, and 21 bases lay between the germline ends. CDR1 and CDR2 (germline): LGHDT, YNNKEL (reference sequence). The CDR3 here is CASSSSRGAWRGELFF. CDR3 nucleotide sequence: TGTGCCAGCAGCTCCTCCCGGGGGGCTTGGAGAGGGGAGCTGTTTTTT.

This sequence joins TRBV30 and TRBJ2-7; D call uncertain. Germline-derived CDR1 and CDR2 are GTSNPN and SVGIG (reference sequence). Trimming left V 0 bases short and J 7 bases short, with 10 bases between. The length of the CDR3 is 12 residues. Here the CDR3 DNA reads TGTGCCTGGAGTGTACTTCGCGGAGAGCAGTACTTC. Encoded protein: CAWSVLRGEQYF.

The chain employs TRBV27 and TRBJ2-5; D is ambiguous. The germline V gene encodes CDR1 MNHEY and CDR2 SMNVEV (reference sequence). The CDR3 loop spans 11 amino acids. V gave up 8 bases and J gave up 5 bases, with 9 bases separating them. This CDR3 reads CASRRRETQYF. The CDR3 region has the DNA TGTGCCAGCCGCAGACGGGAGACCCAGTACTTC.

The chain's CDR3 is CASSFEGGVPNEQFF. The CDR3 region has the DNA TGTGCCAGCAGTTTCGAGGGCGGCGTACCCAATGAGCAGTTCTTC. The chain employs TRBV27 and TRBJ2-1, with D tentatively TRBD2 (5 bases). The CDR3 has 15 residues. Germline V CDR1 and CDR2: MNHEY, SMNVEV (reference sequence). V lost 3 bases to trimming and J lost 6 bases, with 15 bases between them.

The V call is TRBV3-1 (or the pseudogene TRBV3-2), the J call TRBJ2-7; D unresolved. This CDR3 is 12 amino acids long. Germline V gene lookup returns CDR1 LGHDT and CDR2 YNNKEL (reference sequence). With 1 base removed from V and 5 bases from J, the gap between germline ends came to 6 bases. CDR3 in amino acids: CASSQGLDEQYF. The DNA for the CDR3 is TGTGCCAGCAGCCAAGGGCTAGACGAGCAGTACTTC.

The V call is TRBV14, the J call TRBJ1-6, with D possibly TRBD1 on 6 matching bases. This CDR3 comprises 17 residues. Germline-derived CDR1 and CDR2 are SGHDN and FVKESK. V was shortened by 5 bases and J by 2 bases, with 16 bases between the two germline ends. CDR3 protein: CASSDHHRDPYNSPLHF. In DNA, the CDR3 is TGTGCCAGCAGCGACCACCACAGGGACCCCTATAATTCACCCCTCCACTTT. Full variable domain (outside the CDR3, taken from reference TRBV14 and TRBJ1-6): EAGVTQFPSHSVIEKGQTVTLRCDPISGHDNLYWYRRVMGKEIKFLLHFVKESKQDESGMPNNRFLAERTGGTYSTLKVQPAELEDSGVYFCASSDHHRDPYNSPLHFGNGTRLTVT.

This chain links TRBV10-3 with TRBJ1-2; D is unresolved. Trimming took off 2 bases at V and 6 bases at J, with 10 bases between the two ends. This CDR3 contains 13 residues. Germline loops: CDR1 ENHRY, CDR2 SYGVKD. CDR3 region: CAISEPSVHGYTF. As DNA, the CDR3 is TGTGCCATCAGTGAGCCCTCCGTCCATGGCTACACCTTC.

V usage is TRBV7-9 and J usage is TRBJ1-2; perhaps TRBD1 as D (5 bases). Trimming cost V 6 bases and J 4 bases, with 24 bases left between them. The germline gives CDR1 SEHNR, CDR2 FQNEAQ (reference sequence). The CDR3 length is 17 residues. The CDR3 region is CASRRGVTGGSSYGYTF. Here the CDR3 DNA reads TGTGCCAGCAGACGTGGGGTTACAGGTGGATCGAGCTATGGCTACACCTTC. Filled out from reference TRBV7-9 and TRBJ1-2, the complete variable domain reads DTGVSQNPRHKITKRGQNVTFRCDPISEHNRLYWYRQTLGQGPEFLTYFQNEAQLEKSRLLSDRFSAERPKGSFSTLEIQRTEQGDSAMYLCASRRGVTGGSSYGYTFGSGTRLTVV.